The 24 T cell receptor beta chains listed next were all sequenced from one sample in a study of shared clonotypes between healthy human individuals. Naive CD8 cells comprised CD45RO-negative, CCR7-positively selected cells, excluding terminally differentiated effector memory CD45RA+ cells. The table came from immunoSEQ multiplex PCR; TCRdb's copy has only in-frame clones and leaves some out. The sample has millions of clones; less than 95% are singletons. The sequencing sample was made of naive CD8+ T cells sorted from blood. The receptors stem from a man aged 18 to 29 in good health.

The chain couples TRBV27 to TRBJ1-6, with D unresolved. The length of the CDR3 is 16 residues. Trimming pared 1 base from V and 0 bases from J, leaving 7 bases between. Germline CDR1 reads MNHEY; CDR2 reads SMNVEV (reference sequence). CDR3 nucleotides: TGTGCCAGCAGTTTATGGGCTAGCTCCTATAATTCACCCCTCCACTTT. It codes for CASSLWASSYNSPLHF.

V and J are TRBV19 and TRBJ2-7; D is undetermined. Trimming took 7 bases from V and 2 from J, leaving 15 bases between them. Germline V gives CDR1 LNHDA, CDR2 SQIVND (reference sequence). CDR3 size: 14 residues. The CDR3 sequence: CASTPPGSPYEQYF. DNA of the CDR3: TGTGCCAGTACCCCACCAGGTTCCCCCTACGAGCAGTACTTC.

About this clone itself: Distinct nucleotide sequences in the sample also encode this CDR3. This sequence joins TRBV5-4 and TRBJ2-7; D is uncertain. The CDR3 is made up of 13 amino acids. Looked up from germline, CDR1 is SGHNT and CDR2 is YYREEE (reference sequence). Trimming removed 0 bases from V and 1 base from J, with 5 bases in between. The chain's CDR3 is CASSLVGSYEQYF. CDR3 coding DNA: TGTGCCAGCAGCTTGGTGGGTTCCTACGAGCAGTACTTC. Variable domain in full (rest from reference TRBV5-4 and TRBJ2-7): ETGVTQSPTHLIKTRGQQVTLRCSSQSGHNTVSWYQQALGQGPQFIFQYYREEENGRGNFPPRFSGLQFPNYSSELNVNALELDDSALYLCASSLVGSYEQYFGPGTRLTVT.

This chain connects TRBV11-2 to TRBJ2-5; D is ambiguous. CDR1 is SGHAT, CDR2 FQNNGV, per germline. The germline V and J ends were trimmed by 4 bases and 5 bases, with 5 bases remaining between them. This CDR3 comprises 11 residues. The CDR3 nucleotides read TGTGCCAGCAGCTACACTGAGACCCAGTACTTC. Translated, it gives CASSYTETQYF.

Points on this clone: The junction does not match germline at one end; this may be a read error. V usage is TRBV7-7 and J usage is TRBJ2-2; D gene ambiguous. CDR1 SSHAT and CDR2 FNYEAQ come from the germline V gene (reference sequence). The CDR3 has 15 amino acids. The CDR3, as DNA: TGTGCTAGCAGCCCCAGCCCATTAGGGACCGGGGAGCTGTTTTTT. Translation: CASSPSPLGTGELFF.

In regard to this clone: This specimen includes other DNA sequences encoding the same CDR3. The rearrangement links TRBV11-2 to TRBJ2-3, with 9 bases aligning to TRBD1. The CDR3 sequence is 16 residues long. Germline assignment: CDR1 SGHAT and CDR2 FQNNGV. V was pared by 1 base and J by 3 bases, with 5 bases of the junction left unmatched. The CDR3 nucleotides read TGTGCCAGCAGCTTAGTCGGGACAGGGCTGACAGATACGCAGTATTTT. Encoded protein: CASSLVGTGLTDTQYF.

The V call is TRBV30, the J call TRBJ2-7; D might be TRBD1 (6 bases). Trimming cost V 0 bases and J 3 bases, with 9 bases left between them. CDR3 length: 13 residues. Germline CDR1 is GTSNPN and CDR2 is SVGIG (reference sequence). Here the CDR3 reads CAWSVRGVYEQYF. CDR3 coding DNA: TGTGCCTGGAGTGTCAGGGGAGTCTACGAGCAGTACTTC. The full variable domain, its missing parts supplied by reference TRBV30 and TRBJ2-7, is SQTIHQWPATLVQPVGSPLSLECTVEGTSNPNLYWYRQAAGRGLQLLFYSVGIGQISSEVPQNLSASRPQDRQFILSSKKLLLSDSGFYLCAWSVRGVYEQYFGPGTRLTVT.

This clone was found once. CDR3 sequence (DNA): TGTGCCATCAGTGACCCCGGCGGGCTGAACAATGAGCAGTTCTTC. As protein: CAISDPGGLNNEQFF. The chain combines TRBV10-3 with TRBJ2-1; D is possibly TRBD2 (5 bases). V lost 3 bases to trimming and J lost 5 bases, with 14 bases between them. In germline, CDR1 is ENHRY, CDR2 SYGVKD. The CDR3 totals 15 residues.

This chain uses TRBV7-9 with TRBJ2-1; D is unresolved. The CDR3 has 14 amino acids. Deletions cut 2 bases from V and 6 bases from J, with 11 bases between. Per germline, CDR1 SEHNR and CDR2 FQNEAQ (reference sequence). The CDR3, as DNA: TGTGCCAGCAGCTTATTGTACAGCTTCAATGAGCAGTTCTTC. Amino acid sequence: CASSLLYSFNEQFF.

The chain couples TRBV5-3 to TRBJ2-3; TRBD2 aligns across 11 bases. Being an ORF, TRBV5-3 has a function that is uncertain. V was pared by 1 base and J by 1 base, with 17 bases of the junction left unmatched. This CDR3 is 21 amino acids long. CDR3 DNA: TGTGCCAGAAGCTTGCCTGTCCCTAGCGGGAGGTCTACTAGCTGCACAGATACGCAGTATTTT. This codes for CARSLPVPSGRSTSCTDTQYF.

This chain connects TRBV6-1 to TRBJ2-1; D not resolved. Between the trimmed V and J ends, which lost 9 bases and 1 base, there was a span of 13 bases. CDR3 length: 14 amino acids. Looked up from germline, CDR1 is MNHNS and CDR2 is SASEGT. CDR3 amino acids: CASNNWISYNEQFF. CDR3 in DNA: TGTGCCAGTAACAACTGGATTTCCTACAATGAGCAGTTCTTC.

V is TRBV27 and J is TRBJ1-4; TRBD1 aligns across 9 bases. The V segment lost 6 bases and the J segment 7 bases; nucleotides outside the gene matches: 6. This CDR3 contains 14 residues. Germline CDR1 reads MNHEY; CDR2 reads SMNVEV (reference sequence). The CDR3 spells CASRVTGGSEKLFF. For the CDR3, the DNA is TGTGCCAGCAGGGTGACAGGGGGTTCTGAAAAACTGTTTTTT.

CDR3 residues: CASSLLGTLYEQYF. In nucleotides, the CDR3 is TGTGCCAGCAGTTTACTAGGCACCCTCTACGAGCAGTACTTC. The chain recombines TRBV28 with TRBJ2-7; D is ambiguous. V was clipped by 2 bases and J by 3 bases, with 11 bases between them. The germline gives CDR1 MDHEN, CDR2 SYDVKM. The CDR3 totals 14 residues. The entire variable domain, with the rest obtained from reference TRBV28 and TRBJ2-7, is as follows: DVKVTQSSRYLVKRTGEKVFLECVQDMDHENMFWYRQDPGLGLRLIYFSYDVKMKEKGDIPEGYSVSREKKERFSLILESASTNQTSMYLCASSLLGTLYEQYFGPGTRLTVT.

The CDR3 DNA follows: TGTGCCAGCGTACAGGGGGAAGTCGCTGAAGCTTTCTTT. Translation gives CASVQGEVAEAFF. V and J are TRBV25-1 and TRBJ1-1; 8 bases are shared with TRBD1. V lost 8 bases to trimming and J lost 6 bases; unmatched junction nucleotides: 8. The CDR3 contains 13 residues. CDR1 MGHDK and CDR2 SYGVNS come from the germline V gene.

As concerns this clone: A read error may produce the germline difference seen at one junction end. The rearrangement uses TRBV7-2 and TRBJ1-1; 7 bases are a match to TRBD1. Germline V gene data show CDR1 as SGHTA and CDR2 as FQGNSA. The CDR3 has 15 residues. The DNA of the CDR3 is TGTGCCAGCAGCCTAGCGTTGGGGACAGAAGCAGAAGCTTTCTTT. Translating it yields CASSLALGTEAEAFF.

For this clone: Distinct nucleotide sequences in the sample also encode this CDR3. The chain recombines TRBV5-6 with TRBJ2-7, with D uncertain. The CDR3 contains 13 residues. CDR1 is SGHDT, CDR2 YYEEEE, per germline. V was clipped by 4 bases and J by 1 base, with 9 bases between them. CDR3 residues: CASSPSGSYEQYF. The CDR3 DNA sequence: TGTGCCAGCAGCCCATCCGGGTCCTACGAGCAGTACTTC.

As regards this clone: Other DNA sequences in this sample translate to the same CDR3. This chain connects TRBV6-5 to TRBJ2-6; the D is unclear. The CDR3 runs to 13 residues. With 6 bases removed from V and 1 base from J, the gap between germline ends came to 4 bases. The germline V gene has CDR1 MNHEY and CDR2 SVGAGI. This chain's CDR3 is CASSWSGANVLTF. CDR3 DNA sequence: TGTGCCAGCAGCTGGTCTGGGGCCAACGTCCTGACTTTC.

The CDR3 here is CASSTDPGQPQHF. The CDR3 DNA follows: TGTGCCAGCAGCACGGACCCAGGACAGCCCCAGCATTTT. The chain is built from TRBV11-2 and TRBJ1-5; D unresolved. The CDR3 runs to 13 residues. Trimming took 5 bases from V and 7 from J, leaving 12 bases between them. The germline V gene encodes CDR1 SGHAT and CDR2 FQNNGV.

The rearrangement joins TRBV6-6 to TRBJ2-1; D unresolved. The CDR3 runs to 16 residues. With 6 bases removed from V and 0 bases from J, the gap between germline ends came to 15 bases. Germline assignment: CDR1 MNHNY and CDR2 SVGAGI (reference sequence). CDR3 DNA: TGTGCCAGCAGCTACGATGGCGGCAACTCCTACAATGAGCAGTTCTTC. Amino acids: CASSYDGGNSYNEQFF.

The V call is TRBV4-1, the J call TRBJ2-5; a possible D gene is TRBD2 (5 bases). The V end lost 0 bases, the J end lost 0 bases, and 11 bases lay between the germline ends. This CDR3 region has 16 residues. Germline V gives CDR1 MGHRA, CDR2 YSYEKL. CDR3 residues: CASSQDHEGDQETQYF. The CDR3 DNA is TGCGCCAGCAGCCAAGATCACGAGGGCGACCAAGAGACCCAGTACTTC.

Details on this clone: Different DNA sequences within this sample yield the same CDR3. The V gene is TRBV19, the J gene TRBJ1-2; 10 positions match TRBD1. V trimming: 7 bases; J trimming: 4 bases; junction bases outside the gene matches: 6. The CDR3 contains 14 residues. Germline-derived CDR1 and CDR2 are LNHDA and SQIVND (reference sequence). CDR3 DNA: TGTGCCAGTACCCCCGGACAGGGGGGCTATGGCTACACCTTC. This encodes CASTPGQGGYGYTF.

This chain uses TRBV28 with TRBJ1-4, with D tentatively TRBD1 (6 bases). This CDR3 is 16 amino acids long. Between the trimmed V and J ends, which lost 3 bases and 8 bases, there was a span of 19 bases. Germline lookup yields CDR1 MDHEN and CDR2 SYDVKM. CDR3 nucleotide sequence: TGTGCCAGCAGTTTTGGAACTCAGGGGTCTGGGGAAAAACTGTTTTTT. Translated, it gives CASSFGTQGSGEKLFF.

The chain has TRBV7-9 and TRBJ1-1; the D is unclear. Trimming stripped 3 bases from V and 6 bases from J, with 8 bases between. Germline assignment: CDR1 SEHNR and CDR2 FQNEAQ (reference sequence). There are 12 residues in the CDR3. The CDR3 DNA follows: TGTGCCAGCAGCTTTGCAAAGGCTGAAGCTTTCTTT. Translating it yields CASSFAKAEAFF. Drawing the rest from reference TRBV7-9 and TRBJ1-1, the complete variable domain is DTGVSQNPRHKITKRGQNVTFRCDPISEHNRLYWYRQTLGQGPEFLTYFQNEAQLEKSRLLSDRFSAERPKGSFSTLEIQRTEQGDSAMYLCASSFAKAEAFFGQGTRLTVV.

This chain joins TRBV6-5 and TRBJ2-3, with 8 nucleotides matching TRBD2. With 5 bases clipped from V and 4 bases from J, the junction kept 8 bases outside the gene matches. Looked up from germline, CDR1 is MNHEY and CDR2 is SVGAGI. CDR3 length: 15 residues. The CDR3 DNA reads as TGTGCCAGCAGTCCCGGGGGGGCCTTTCCAGATACGCAGTATTTT. The encoded protein is CASSPGGAFPDTQYF.